This T cell receptor beta chain was obtained from a study of post-analysis software for immune sequencing data. Overall study: Some patients lacked subtype; others had relapsing-remitting, secondary progressive or progressive-relapsing disease.

Study-level findings and limits: A significant reduction in normalized Chao1 diversity was observed in multiple sclerosis patients versus controls. Clustering by F measure revealed strong co-clustering among samples prepared together in one batch. Five or six TRBV segments were significantly more frequent in patients than in controls. TRBV5-6, TRBV5-1 and TRBV20-1 were among these segments.

Germline loops: CDR1 SQVTM, CDR2 ANQGSEA. This CDR3 region has 15 residues. Trimming shortened V by 3 bases and J by 0 bases, and 12 bases separated the two germline ends. The sample holds a few counts of this clonotype. Its antigen remains unidentified. The library was made from cDNA and included unique molecular identifiers. From about 0.98 to 11 million T cells, around 500,000 cDNA molecules were obtained. In TCRdb, the PCR reads were re-called with MiXCR into one record per CDR3 protein. The data contain 800,000 to 950,000 distinct CDR3 sequences, around 50% of them singletons. The receptor was isolated from a girl between 10 and 17 years old with multiple sclerosis. Material for sequencing was blood. V is TRBV29-1 and J is TRBJ2-1; D ambiguous. The CDR3 coding sequence is TGCAGCGTTGACCGGACCTCTAGCTCCTACAATGAGCAGTTCTTC. This encodes CSVDRTSSSYNEQFF.